Detailed here is one T cell receptor beta chain. Trimming took off 2 bases at V and 4 bases at J, with 9 bases between the two ends. The CDR3 loop spans 15 amino acids. Germline CDR1 reads SGHTA; CDR2 reads FQGNSA. These data come from a study of blood T cell repertoires in COVID-19. Across the study: Whether acute or convalescent, the COVID-19 samples came from the United States, Italy and Spain.

Original handling: Estimation of nucleated cell counts was performed using reference gene primer amplification. The repertoire was sequenced with immunoSEQ multiplex PCR; TCRdb's copy has only in-frame clones and lacks some. V and J calls and clone size are given by that table; D and trimming were obtained from the DNA. The table records about 74,000 clones, more than 75% of them present only once. J is TRBJ1-6 and V is TRBV7-2; D is perhaps TRBD1 (5 bases). This receptor was identified in a man in his fifties with acute or convalescent COVID-19. Sequenced: peripheral blood. In nucleotides, the CDR3 is TGTGCCAGCAGCTTACAGGGCTTGTATAATTCACCCCTCCACTTT. Protein: CASSLQGLYNSPLHF.